This is a list of T cell receptor beta chains from one sample in a study of shared clonotypes between healthy human individuals. Libraries were prepared by immunoSEQ multiplex PCR; TCRdb keeps only in-frame clonotypes and omits some of them. The sample includes about 1.1 million clones, 70% to 85% seen only once; the top ten take roughly 0.82%. Sequencing was carried out using memory CD4+ T cells from PBMCs. The receptors were gathered from a man younger than 30 in good health. Some clones in this sample may be carry-over from other donors' samples. Each CDR3 is given with its conserved first and last residue. A D gene is named only where the DNA matches it firmly. Only part of the rows carry a size: once, few, many, or a class if the clone is expanded.

d_call	v_call	j_call	clone_size	cdr3_nt	cdr3_aa
TRBD1	TRBV5-4	TRBJ2-7	once	TGTGCCAGCAGCTTAGGGACAGATCCCTACGAGCAGTACTTC	CASSLGTDPYEQYF
.	TRBV4-2	TRBJ1-2	few	TGTGCCAGCAGCCAAGGCCCAGGTGCCTATGGCTACACCTTC	CASSQGPGAYGYTF
TRBD2	TRBV5-1	TRBJ2-3	.	TGCGCCAGCAGCGGTAGCGGGAAGGGGAGCACAGATACGCAGTATTTT	CASSGSGKGSTDTQYF
.	TRBV15	TRBJ1-2	.	TGTGCCACCAGCAGAGGAGGAGGCAGCCTCACTAACTATGGCTACACCTTC	CATSRGGGSLTNYGYTF
.	TRBV14	TRBJ2-7	.	TGTGCCAGCAGCCAAGCGAGCCGGGACCGAACCTACGAGCAGTACTTC	CASSQASRDRTYEQYF
.	TRBV27	TRBJ1-6	many	TGTGCCAGCAGTTCCCTCTGGTCCGGGGGTTCACCCCTCCACTTT	CASSSLWSGGSPLHF
.	TRBV7-6	TRBJ2-5	.	TGTGCCAGCAGAGTGGAGACCCAGTACTTC	CASRVETQYF
.	TRBV2	TRBJ2-1	.	TGTGCCAGTATAAGACAGGCTGCATACAATGAGCAGTTCTTC	CASIRQAAYNEQFF
TRBD2	TRBV7-3	TRBJ2-3	.	TGTGCCAGCAGCTTCGCTAGCGGGAGCGCAGATACGCAGTATTTT	CASSFASGSADTQYF
TRBD2	TRBV5-4	TRBJ2-1	few	TGTGCCAGCAGCTTGGAGGGGAGGACTAGCGGGAGCGAGCAGTTCTTC	CASSLEGRTSGSEQFF
.	TRBV5-1	TRBJ2-5	.	TGCGCCAGCAGACAAGGGATAGGGGTAGTGGAGACCCAGTACTTC	CASRQGIGVVETQYF
.	TRBV28	TRBJ1-5	.	TGTGCCAGCAGTTTACGGGAGAATCAGCCCCAGCATTTT	CASSLRENQPQHF
TRBD1	TRBV2	TRBJ2-7	few	TGTGCCAGCATCCTCGACAGGGGAGAGCAGTACTTC	CASILDRGEQYF
TRBD2	TRBV6-4	TRBJ2-5	.	TGTGCCAGCACCTTTCCAGGGAGGGTGGAGACCCAGTACTTC	CASTFPGRVETQYF
TRBD1	TRBV7-8	TRBJ1-5	.	TGTGCCAGCAGCTTAGCGCCAGGGGGCATTCAGCCCCAGCATTTT	CASSLAPGGIQPQHF
TRBD1	TRBV13	TRBJ1-1	.	TGTGCCAGCAGCTTACTCGACAGGGGGGACACTGAAGCTTTCTTT	CASSLLDRGDTEAFF
TRBD2	TRBV7-9	TRBJ2-3	.	TGTGCCAGCAGCCCTGATCTAGCGGGACCAGATACGCAGTATTTT	CASSPDLAGPDTQYF
.	TRBV19	TRBJ2-1	.	TGTGCCAGTAGTATAGATATCCTTGCTAGCACTGGGGTCTTC	CASSIDILASTGVF
.	TRBV11-1	TRBJ1-3	once	TGTGCCAGCAGCTTAAACTCTGGAAACACCATATATTTT	CASSLNSGNTIYF
.	TRBV7-2	TRBJ1-5	.	TGTGCCAGCAGCTTCCAGGGAATGACCCAGCATTTT	CASSFQGMTQHF
.	TRBV5-6	TRBJ2-1	.	TGTGCCAGCACCGGATCAAGGAGCGGCCAAAGGGAATACAAGGATGAGCAGTTCTTC	CASTGSRSGQREYKDEQFF
TRBD2	TRBV5-4	TRBJ2-7	.	TGTGCCAGCAGCCAGGGACTAGCGGGAGGATCCCACGAGCAGTACTTC	CASSQGLAGGSHEQYF
TRBD2	TRBV10-2	TRBJ2-1	.	TGCGCCAGCAGTGCTAGCGGGAGTAGGGAGCAGTTCTTC	CASSASGSREQFF
.	TRBV4-2	TRBJ2-6	once	TGTGCCAGCAGCCTAACATCTGGGGCCAACGTCCTGACTTTC	CASSLTSGANVLTF
.	TRBV7-8	TRBJ1-5	few	TGTGCCAGCAGTGTCACCGATCAGCCCCAGCATTTT	CASSVTDQPQHF
.	TRBV7-6	TRBJ2-3	.	TGTGCCAGCAGCGCGATGGGGGCAGATACGCAGTATTTT	CASSAMGADTQYF
.	TRBV5-6	TRBJ2-3	.	TGTGCCAGCAGCTCGGACCGCTGGACAGATACGCAGTATTTT	CASSSDRWTDTQYF
.	TRBV10-2	TRBJ1-2	.	TGCGCCAGCAGGCAGGGAGGTCTTGGCTATGGCTACACCTTC	CASRQGGLGYGYTF
.	TRBV28	TRBJ2-1	once	TGTGCCAGCAGGGGCAATGAGCAGTTCTTC	CASRGNEQFF
TRBD1	TRBV2	TRBJ1-1	once	TGTGCCAGCAGTGCCCGACAGGGGGCGCGCACTGAAGCTTTCTTT	CASSARQGARTEAFF
.	TRBV4-1	TRBJ1-5	.	TGCGCCAGCAGCCAAGTCCGGGGGCCTAGCAATCAGCCCCAGCATTTT	CASSQVRGPSNQPQHF
.	TRBV5-4	TRBJ2-7	.	TGTGCCAGCAGCTCACCCGGTAGCGGACGGTGGGGGGAGCAGTACTTC	CASSSPGSGRWGEQYF
.	TRBV25-1	TRBJ1-4	.	TGTGCCAGCAGTCCTGTGCAGGGAGCTAATGAAAAACTGTTTTTT	CASSPVQGANEKLFF
.	TRBV28	TRBJ2-7	few	TGTGCCACCGGGACGGACTCCTACGAGCAGTACTTC	CATGTDSYEQYF
TRBD1	TRBV4-3	TRBJ2-5	.	TGCGCCAGCAGCCATTTGACAGGGAGTTCCGAGACCCAGTACTTC	CASSHLTGSSETQYF
.	TRBV6-5	TRBJ1-3	.	TGTGCCAGCACAGGACGGAGCTCTGGAAACACCATATATTTT	CASTGRSSGNTIYF
.	TRBV20-1	TRBJ2-3	.	TGCAGTGCCGACGCAGGAGATACGCAGTATTTT	CSADAGDTQYF
TRBD2	TRBV7-6	TRBJ2-1	.	TGTGCCAGCAGCTTATTCCCGACTAGCGGAATTCAGTTCTTC	CASSLFPTSGIQFF
TRBD2	TRBV5-6	TRBJ2-1	.	TGTGCCAGCAGCTTGCTAGGGGAGGGCGACAATGAGCAGTTCTTC	CASSLLGEGDNEQFF
.	TRBV4-2	TRBJ1-3	few	TGTGCCAGCAGCCAAGATCCTGCCGGGGCAGGAAACACCATATATTTT	CASSQDPAGAGNTIYF
.	TRBV28	TRBJ1-1	.	TGTGCCAGCAGCACCCCCGGGAGGACTGAAGCTTTCTTT	CASSTPGRTEAFF
TRBD1	TRBV10-3	TRBJ1-5	once	TGTGCCATACAGGGGATCGGCAATCAGCCCCAGCATTTT	CAIQGIGNQPQHF
.	TRBV7-9	TRBJ2-7	.	TGTGCCAGCAGCTTAGAGATAGAAGCGGCAGGGGTGTACTTC	CASSLEIEAAGVYF